Sequencing of this T cell receptor (beta chain) was carried out in a study of T cell responses to AZD1222 COVID-19 vaccine. Study observations and caveats: The study found Spike-specific TCR breadth and depth rose after two AZD1222 doses. White British donors predominated, females outnumbered males, and clonal diversity was possibly underestimated. Close to half of spike-specific TCRs reportedly recognize unmutated variant regions.

As regards this clone: Its antigen remains unknown.

This CDR3 spans 17 amino acids. Trimming cost V 6 bases and J 6 bases; bases outside gene matches: 14. Germline assignment: CDR1 MDHEN and CDR2 SYDVKM. The repertoire was sequenced with immunoSEQ multiplex PCR; TCRdb's copy has only in-frame clones and lacks some. The table has some 73,000 clones, 75% to 90% seen once. The source of this sequence is an adult who received the AZD1222 COVID-19 vaccine. This chain joins TRBV28 and TRBJ2-1; 10 bases match TRBD1. Sequencing was performed on peripheral blood, taken 28 days after the second AZD1222 dose. The CDR3: CASSSPGTGDGANEQFF. Written as DNA, the CDR3 is TGTGCCAGCAGCAGTCCCGGGACAGGGGACGGAGCCAATGAGCAGTTCTTC.